The entry that follows covers one TCR beta chain sequence. This clone appeared a few times. The clone's antigen remains unknown. One base away there is no much larger clone; base qualities are not given. The data were taken from a study of vaccination effects on CD4 cells after COVID-19 (dated 2022 in TCRdb). Regarding the study in general: In the ViraFEST assay, PBMC were stimulated with viral peptide pools, and TCR sequencing was then used to find antigen-specific CD4+ T cell clonotypes based on their expansion. Some 2 million PBMC per well were cultured with approximately 10 ug/ml peptides in IMDM containing roughly 5% human AB serum, around 10 IU/ml IL-2 and gentamicin. In the study, cultures from other donors were sequenced using the Oncomine TCR Beta short-read assay on an Illumina iSeq 100. A total of around eleven COVID-19 convalescent patients and a handful of SARS-CoV-2-naive healthy vaccine recipients were included in the full study. The study compared SARS-CoV-2 spike-specific CD4+ TCR repertoires before and after mRNA vaccination in COVID-19 convalescent patients and infection-naive vaccine recipients. Each participant received two doses of an mRNA SARS-CoV-2 vaccine, either BNT162b2 or mRNA-1273.

Taken from cysteine to phenylalanine, the CDR3 has 12 residues. Of the read, only the CDR3 DNA is kept; its 36 bases are in frame from base 1. Reading the germline V gene gives CDR1 SGHTA and CDR2 FQGNSA. V is pared back by 3 bases and J by 4 bases, with 4 bases lying between the germline termini. After more than 9 days of culture, CD4+ T cells were isolated with the EasySep CD4+ T cell isolation kit. Healthy vaccine recipients had no prior SARS-CoV-2 infection, confirmed by negative nucleocapsid antibodies before and after vaccination. On days 3 and 7, half of the culture medium was replaced with fresh IL-2-containing medium. Each peptide stimulation condition was cultured in triplicate wells unless otherwise noted. PBMC were separated from whole blood using Ficoll-Paque Plus gradient centrifugation and were then either cryopreserved at -140C or used fresh. The QIAamp micro DNA kit was used to extract genomic DNA from the cultured CD4+ T cells.

What the study reported, not specific to this receptor: Among healthy vaccine recipients, nearly all vaccine-induced clones were SARS-CoV-2 mono-reactive, and just 1 of 255 was cross-reactive with common cold coronaviruses. Both infection-induced and vaccine-induced clones contracted markedly at late post-vaccination timepoints, which is consistent with waning T cell responses. Only a small number of convalescent patients were included, and no early post-infection timepoints were available, which limited the study.

The library was made by the immunoSEQ multiplex PCR assay. DNA from the CD4+ T cells that had been cultured and isolated underwent TCR beta CDR3 sequencing. The authors processed their data as follows. Non-productive TCR sequences were removed, reads were trimmed to the CDR3 region, and CDR3s of at least 7 amino acids were retained. Antigen-specific clonotypes were identified with the MANAFEST web app by comparing expansion in peptide wells against reference cultures. For clones to be considered positive, expansion at FDR<0.05 versus reference and all other wells, an odds ratio above 5, and a frequency above 0.1% in two replicate wells were required. Clonotypes significantly expanded in SARS-CoV-2 spike wells and in at least one common cold coronavirus spike condition were defined as cross-reactive. Using the stringdist R package, CDR3 similarity was measured by Levenshtein distance, and unrooted trees were constructed with ape in R 3.6.1. What TCRdb holds here is the immuneACCESS table cut down to in-frame rearrangements. Part of the clones is not present; checked against another copy, under half of the missing clones reflect an unresolved V gene, and the others are unexplained. D and trimming were read from the DNA, whereas the V and J calls and clone size are those reported in that table. This sample has approximately 37,000 clones in its table, and around 74% of those were observed once. Of the sample, around 2.9% falls within the top ten clones.

Sequences were derived from CD4+ T cells from PBMCs cultured without peptide, sampled before COVID-19 vaccination. The receptor was derived from a human donor who received a COVID-19 vaccine. This chain joins TRBV7-2 to TRBJ1-3, with the D gene not confidently named. The DNA sequence is TGTGCCAGCAGCTTGGGGGGAAACACCATATATTTT. It translates as CASSLGGNTIYF.